The rows below give T cell receptor beta chains drawn from one sample of a study of blood T cell repertoires in COVID-19. Method: immunoSEQ multiplex PCR; TCRdb's copy keeps in-frame clones and lacks some. This sample yields roughly 70,000 clones, of which 80% are seen a single time; around a sixth belongs to the top ten. The sample consisted of peripheral blood. All receptors come from a man between 65 and 85 years old who had recovered from COVID-19. The CDR3 runs from the conserved cysteine through the conserved F or W. D genes are given only for firm matches. Some rows mark clone size as missing; the rest say once, few, many or name a class of expanded clone.

D	V	J	size	CDR3	DNA
NA	TRBV7-7	TRBJ2-3	NA	CASSSGPGEQYF	TGTGCCAGCTCTAGCGGACCAGGGGAGCAGTATTTT
NA	TRBV7-2	TRBJ1-1	NA	CASRITQVAEAFF	TGTGCCAGCAGAATTACCCAGGTTGCTGAAGCTTTCTTT
NA	TRBV5-6	TRBJ2-1	NA	CASSFGGRHNNEQFF	TGTGCCAGCAGCTTCGGGGGGCGACACAACAATGAGCAGTTCTTC
TRBD1	TRBV12-5	TRBJ1-2	NA	CASGLTQGAIPSGYTF	TGTGCTAGTGGTTTGACTCAGGGGGCAATTCCTAGTGGCTACACCTTC
NA	TRBV28	TRBJ1-2	NA	CASSSFELRKYGYTF	TGTGCCAGCAGCTCCTTTGAGTTGCGGAAGTATGGCTACACCTTC
NA	TRBV7-8	TRBJ1-4	NA	CASSLGGPLREKLFF	TGTGCCAGCAGCTTAGGGGGGCCTCTAAGAGAAAAACTGTTTTTT
TRBD2	TRBV3-1/TRBV3-2	TRBJ2-1	NA	CASSQQTSGRNEQFF	TGTGCCAGCAGCCAGCAGACTAGCGGGAGGAATGAGCAGTTCTTC
NA	TRBV29-1	TRBJ2-3	NA	CSVEDPTGATDTQYF	TGCAGCGTTGAAGACCCGACAGGTGCCACAGATACGCAGTATTTT
NA	TRBV29-1	TRBJ2-7	NA	CSVGSEGAYEQYF	TGCAGCGTTGGGAGTGAGGGGGCCTACGAGCAGTACTTC
NA	TRBV18	TRBJ2-7	NA	CASSTRHDYEQYF	TGTGCCAGCTCAACAAGACATGATTACGAGCAGTACTTC
TRBD1	TRBV7-2	TRBJ1-2	NA	CASSARQGGGYTF	TGTGCCAGCAGCGCCCGACAGGGAGGCGGCTACACCTTC
NA	TRBV4-1	TRBJ1-5	NA	CASSRRGTDTGNQPQHF	TGCGCCAGCAGTCGGCGGGGGACGGATACTGGCAATCAGCCCCAGCATTTT
NA	TRBV19	TRBJ2-1	NA	CASSLGTYNEQFF	TGTGCCAGTAGTCTCGGGACTTACAATGAGCAGTTCTTC
NA	TRBV4-3	TRBJ2-2	NA	CASSFTRAGELFF	TGCGCCAGCAGCTTCACTCGGGCCGGGGAGCTGTTTTTT
TRBD2	TRBV7-2	TRBJ2-7	NA	CASSSSAGEAYEQYF	TGTGCCAGCAGCTCCTCAGCGGGGGAGGCCTACGAGCAGTACTTC
NA	TRBV5-4	TRBJ1-2	NA	CASSSIPTVYGYTF	TGTGCCAGCAGCTCGATTCCCACGGTCTATGGCTACACCTTC
TRBD2	TRBV5-1	TRBJ2-3	NA	CASGSSGRLNTQYF	TGCGCCAGCGGTTCTAGCGGGAGACTAAATACGCAGTATTTT
NA	TRBV9	TRBJ2-5	NA	CASSVGIGREETQYF	TGTGCCAGCAGCGTAGGGATCGGCAGGGAAGAGACCCAGTACTTC
TRBD2	TRBV27	TRBJ2-7	few	CASSPLGRAYEQYF	TGTGCCAGCAGTCCCCTCGGGAGGGCCTACGAGCAGTACTTC
NA	TRBV11-2	TRBJ1-3	NA	CASSLAPQGNTIYF	TGTGCCAGCAGCCTAGCCCCTCAGGGAAACACCATATATTTT
NA	TRBV7-2	TRBJ1-4	NA	CASSYGGTSGEKLFF	TGTGCCAGCAGCTACGGTGGGACATCGGGTGAAAAACTGTTTTTT
NA	TRBV5-4	TRBJ1-2	NA	CASSFTGFGYTF	TGTGCCAGCAGCTTTACAGGGTTCGGCTACACCTTC
TRBD2	TRBV6-5	TRBJ2-3	few	CASSRGADTQYF	TGTGCCAGCAGTCGGGGGGCAGATACGCAGTATTTT
TRBD2	TRBV28	TRBJ2-7	few	CASSLSRGIAGGPQQYF	TGTGCCAGCAGTTTGTCGCGGGGGATAGCGGGAGGTCCTCAGCAGTACTTC
NA	TRBV6-5	TRBJ1-3	NA	CASRKQGSGNTIYF	TGTGCCAGCAGAAAACAGGGATCTGGAAACACCATATATTTT
TRBD1	TRBV10-3	TRBJ2-7	NA	CAISESGTAYYEQYF	TGTGCCATCAGTGAGTCAGGGACAGCCTACTACGAGCAGTACTTC
NA	TRBV6-6	TRBJ1-5	NA	CASSYGHSNQPQHF	TGTGCCAGCAGTTACGGGCATAGCAATCAGCCCCAGCATTTT
NA	TRBV3-1/TRBV3-2	TRBJ1-5	NA	CASSQGADNQPQHF	TGTGCCAGCAGCCAAGGGGCAGACAATCAGCCCCAGCATTTT
NA	TRBV7-3	TRBJ2-5	NA	CASSLTAGPQETQYF	TGTGCCAGCAGCTTAACTGCCGGTCCCCAAGAGACCCAGTACTTC
TRBD2	TRBV4-1	TRBJ2-7	NA	CASSLTSGTSGRSPYEQYF	TGCGCCAGCAGCCTTACGTCCGGGACTAGCGGGAGGTCACCCTACGAGCAGTACTTC
NA	TRBV5-4	TRBJ2-6	NA	CASSQGDKAGANVLTF	TGTGCCAGCAGCCAAGGGGATAAAGCTGGGGCCAACGTCCTGACTTTC
NA	TRBV7-6	TRBJ2-5	few	CASKVGIGTQETQYF	TGTGCCAGCAAGGTTGGGATAGGGACTCAAGAGACCCAGTACTTC
NA	TRBV5-1	TRBJ2-2	once	CASSLVRGTNTGELFF	TGCGCCAGCAGCTTGGTGCGGGGGACAAACACCGGGGAGCTGTTTTTT
TRBD1	TRBV11-2	TRBJ1-6	few	CASSSGQDVINNSPLHF	TGTGCCAGCAGCAGCGGACAGGACGTTATTAATAATTCACCCCTCCACTTT
TRBD2	TRBV27	TRBJ2-3	NA	CASSSTSGGAVETDTQYF	TGTGCCAGCAGTTCGACTAGCGGGGGCGCAGTGGAAACAGATACGCAGTATTTT
TRBD1	TRBV5-1	TRBJ2-3	NA	CASSLGQGASTDTQYF	TGCGCCAGCAGCTTAGGACAGGGGGCCAGCACAGATACGCAGTATTTT
TRBD1	TRBV6-5	TRBJ1-2	NA	CASRGTRGNYGYTF	TGTGCCAGCAGGGGTACCAGGGGGAACTATGGCTACACCTTC
TRBD2	TRBV19	TRBJ2-7	NA	CASSNPGTTYYEQYF	TGTGCCAGTAGTAACCCCGGGACTACCTACTACGAGCAGTACTTC
NA	TRBV7-9	TRBJ2-2	few	CASSLGSRGSGELFF	TGTGCCAGCAGCTTAGGATCTAGGGGGAGCGGGGAGCTGTTTTTT
TRBD1	TRBV11-3	TRBJ1-3	NA	CASSLGTGAGNTIYF	TGTGCCAGCAGCTTGGGGACAGGGGCTGGAAACACCATATATTTT
TRBD1	TRBV18	TRBJ1-1	NA	CASSRGQGATEAFF	TGTGCCAGCTCTCGTGGACAGGGGGCCACTGAAGCTTTCTTT